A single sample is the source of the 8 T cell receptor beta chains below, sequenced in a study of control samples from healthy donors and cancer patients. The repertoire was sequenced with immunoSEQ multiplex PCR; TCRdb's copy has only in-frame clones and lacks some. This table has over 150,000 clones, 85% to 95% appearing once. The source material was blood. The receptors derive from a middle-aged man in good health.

The CDR3 loop is CASSLGTGAAEAFF. For the CDR3, the DNA is TGTGCCAGCAGCTTAGGGACAGGGGCCGCTGAAGCTTTCTTT. The chain joins TRBV7-9 to TRBJ1-1; TRBD1 agrees at 9 bases. The germline V gene encodes CDR1 SEHNR and CDR2 FQNEAQ (reference sequence). The CDR3 is 14 residues long. The V gene end was trimmed by 1 base and the J gene end by 6 bases; junction bases not matched to a gene: 3.

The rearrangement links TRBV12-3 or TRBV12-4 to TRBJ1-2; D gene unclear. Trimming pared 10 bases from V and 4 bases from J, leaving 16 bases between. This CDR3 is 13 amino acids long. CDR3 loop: CATPGDDFYGYTF. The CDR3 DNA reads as TGTGCCACCCCGGGAGATGATTTCTATGGCTACACCTTC.

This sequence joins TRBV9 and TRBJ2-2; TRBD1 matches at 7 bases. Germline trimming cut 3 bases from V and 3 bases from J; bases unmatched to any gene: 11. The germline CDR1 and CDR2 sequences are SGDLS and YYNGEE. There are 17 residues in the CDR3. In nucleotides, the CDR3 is TGTGCCAGCAGCGGTAGGGACAGACCCCCGCACACCGGGGAGCTGTTTTTT. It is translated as CASSGRDRPPHTGELFF.

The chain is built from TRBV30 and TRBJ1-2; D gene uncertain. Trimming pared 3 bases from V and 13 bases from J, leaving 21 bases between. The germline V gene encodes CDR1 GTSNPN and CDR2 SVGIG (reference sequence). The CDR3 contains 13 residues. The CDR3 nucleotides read TGTGCCTGGAGCATGGGAGGTTCAGGCACCGTCACCTTC. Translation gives CAWSMGGSGTVTF.

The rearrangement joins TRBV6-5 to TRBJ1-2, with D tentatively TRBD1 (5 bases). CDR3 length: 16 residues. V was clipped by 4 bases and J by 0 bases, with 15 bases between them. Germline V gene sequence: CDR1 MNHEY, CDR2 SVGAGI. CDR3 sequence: CASSSPRERANYGYTF. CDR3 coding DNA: TGTGCCAGCAGTTCGCCCAGGGAACGGGCTAACTATGGCTACACCTTC.

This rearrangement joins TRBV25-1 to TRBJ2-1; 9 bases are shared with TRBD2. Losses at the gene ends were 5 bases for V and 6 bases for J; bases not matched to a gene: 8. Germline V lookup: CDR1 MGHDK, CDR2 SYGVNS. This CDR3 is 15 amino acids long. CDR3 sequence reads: CASSTGGGAFNEQFF. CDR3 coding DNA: TGTGCCAGCAGTACTGGCGGGGGGGCCTTCAATGAGCAGTTCTTC.

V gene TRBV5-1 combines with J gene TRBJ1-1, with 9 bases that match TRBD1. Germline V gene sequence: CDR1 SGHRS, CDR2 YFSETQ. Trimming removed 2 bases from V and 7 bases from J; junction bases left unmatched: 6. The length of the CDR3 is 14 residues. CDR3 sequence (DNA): TGCGCCAGCAGCTTCTTGGGACAGGGCTTTGAAGCTTTCTTT. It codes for CASSFLGQGFEAFF. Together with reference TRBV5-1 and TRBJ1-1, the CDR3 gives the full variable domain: KAGVTQTPRYLIKTRGQQVTLSCSPISGHRSVSWYQQTPGQGLQFLFEYFSETQRNKGNFPGRFSGRQFSNSRSEMNVSTLELGDSALYLCASSFLGQGFEAFFGQGTRLTVV.

CDR3 sequence: CASSLGGQGLTNEKLFF. The CDR3 region has the DNA TGCGCCAGCAGCTTGGGGGGTCAAGGGCTGACTAATGAAAAACTGTTTTTT. V usage is TRBV5-1 and J usage is TRBJ1-4; D remains ambiguous. CDR1 and CDR2 from the germline V gene are SGHRS and YFSETQ. The CDR3 totals 17 residues. Trimming stripped 0 bases from V and 2 bases from J, with 14 bases between. Based on the CDR3 plus reference TRBV5-1 and TRBJ1-4, the full variable domain is KAGVTQTPRYLIKTRGQQVTLSCSPISGHRSVSWYQQTPGQGLQFLFEYFSETQRNKGNFPGRFSGRQFSNSRSEMNVSTLELGDSALYLCASSLGGQGLTNEKLFFGSGTQLSVL.